This is a list of T cell receptor beta chains from one sample in a study of blood T cell repertoires in COVID-19. Assay: immunoSEQ multiplex PCR; the TCRdb copy retains only in-frame clones and omits some. The sample shows 70,000 to 90,000 clones, over 75% of them seen only once. The source material was peripheral blood. The origin of the receptors is a human donor in a cohort sampled during active COVID-19. CDR3s include the opening cysteine and the closing phenylalanine or tryptophan.

j_call v_call cdr3_length cdr3_aa
TRBJ2-2 TRBV2 15 CASSPGTRITGELFF
TRBJ2-2 TRBV6-6 14 CASRLGGAPGELFF
TRBJ2-1 TRBV13 15 CASSPRQNSYNEQFF
TRBJ1-1 TRBV7-6 16 CASSRLIVQDNTEAFF
TRBJ1-4 TRBV7-2 15 CASSLTGGFNEKLFF
TRBJ2-1 TRBV5-4 16 CASSLWRGASYNEQFF
TRBJ1-4 TRBV12-5 13 CASRRGSNEKLFF
TRBJ2-7 TRBV19 13 CASSRDRWYEQYF
TRBJ2-1 TRBV14 15 CASSRSGTSTDEQFF
TRBJ1-4 TRBV7-8 14 CASSLEGGGEKLFF